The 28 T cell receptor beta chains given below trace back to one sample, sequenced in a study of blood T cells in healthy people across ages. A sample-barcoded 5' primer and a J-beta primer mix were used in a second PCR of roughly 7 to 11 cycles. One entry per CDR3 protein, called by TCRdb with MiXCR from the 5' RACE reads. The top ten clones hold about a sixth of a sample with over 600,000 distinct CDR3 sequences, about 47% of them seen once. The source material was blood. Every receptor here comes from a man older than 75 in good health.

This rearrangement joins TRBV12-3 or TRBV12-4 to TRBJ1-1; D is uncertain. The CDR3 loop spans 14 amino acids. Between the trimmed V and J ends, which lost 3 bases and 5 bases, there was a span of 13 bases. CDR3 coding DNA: TGTGCCAGCAGTTTGAGTCCGGGGTGGACTGAAGCTTTCTTT. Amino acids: CASSLSPGWTEAFF.

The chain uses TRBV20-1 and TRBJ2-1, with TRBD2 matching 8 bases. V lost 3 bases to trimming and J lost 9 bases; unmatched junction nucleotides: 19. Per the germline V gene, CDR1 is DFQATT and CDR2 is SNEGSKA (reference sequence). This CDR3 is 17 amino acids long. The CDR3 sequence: CSASLPGSGRVEVEQFF. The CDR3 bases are TGCAGTGCTAGCCTACCTGGGAGCGGGAGAGTCGAGGTTGAGCAGTTCTTC.

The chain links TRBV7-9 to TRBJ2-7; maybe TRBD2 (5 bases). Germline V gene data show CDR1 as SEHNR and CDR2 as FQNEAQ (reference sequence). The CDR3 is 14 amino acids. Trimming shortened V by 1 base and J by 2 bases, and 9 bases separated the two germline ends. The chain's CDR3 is CASSLDAGAYEQYF. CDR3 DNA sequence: TGTGCCAGCAGCTTAGATGCGGGCGCCTACGAGCAGTACTTC.

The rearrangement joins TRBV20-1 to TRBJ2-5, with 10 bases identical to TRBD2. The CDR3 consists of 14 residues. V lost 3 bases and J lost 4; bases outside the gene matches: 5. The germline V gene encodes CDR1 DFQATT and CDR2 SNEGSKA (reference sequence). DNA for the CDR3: TGCAGTGCTAGCCTAGCGGGAGTTCGAGAGACCCAGTACTTC. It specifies CSASLAGVRETQYF.

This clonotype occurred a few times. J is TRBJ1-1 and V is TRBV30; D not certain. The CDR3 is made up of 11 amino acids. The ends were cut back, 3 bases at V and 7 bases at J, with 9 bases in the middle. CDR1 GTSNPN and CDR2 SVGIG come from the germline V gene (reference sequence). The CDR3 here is CAWRGNGEAFF. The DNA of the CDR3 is TGTGCCTGGAGGGGTAACGGTGAAGCTTTCTTT.

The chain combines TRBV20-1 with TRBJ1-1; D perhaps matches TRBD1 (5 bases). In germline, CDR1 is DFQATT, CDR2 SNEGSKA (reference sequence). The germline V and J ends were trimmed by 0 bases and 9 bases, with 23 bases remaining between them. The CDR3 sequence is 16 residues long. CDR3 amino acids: CSARDLGDPSHPKAFF. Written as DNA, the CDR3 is TGCAGTGCTAGAGATCTTGGGGACCCTAGTCACCCCAAAGCTTTCTTT.

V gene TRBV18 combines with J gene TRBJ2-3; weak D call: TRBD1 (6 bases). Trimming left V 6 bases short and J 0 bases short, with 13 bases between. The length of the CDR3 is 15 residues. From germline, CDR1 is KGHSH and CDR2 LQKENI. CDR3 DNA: TGTGCCAGCTCGCCTTTACAGGGAAGCACAGATACGCAGTATTTT. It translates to CASSPLQGSTDTQYF. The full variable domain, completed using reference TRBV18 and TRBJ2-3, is NAGVMQNPRHLVRRRGQEARLRCSPMKGHSHVYWYRQLPEEGLKFMVYLQKENIIDESGMPKERFSAEFPKEGPSILRIQQVVRGDSAAYFCASSPLQGSTDTQYFGPGTRLTVL.

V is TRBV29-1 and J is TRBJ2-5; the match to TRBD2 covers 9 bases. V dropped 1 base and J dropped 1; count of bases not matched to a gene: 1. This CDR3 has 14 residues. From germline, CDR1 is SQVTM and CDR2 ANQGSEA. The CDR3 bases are TGCAGCGTTGAAGGCGGGAGGGGCCAAGAGACCCAGTACTTC. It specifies CSVEGGRGQETQYF.

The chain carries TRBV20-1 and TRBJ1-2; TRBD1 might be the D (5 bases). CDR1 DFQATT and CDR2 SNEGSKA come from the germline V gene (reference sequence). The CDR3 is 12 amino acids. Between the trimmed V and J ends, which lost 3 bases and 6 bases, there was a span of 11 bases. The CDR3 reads CSASAGFDGYTF. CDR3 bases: TGCAGTGCTAGTGCAGGGTTCGATGGCTACACCTTC.

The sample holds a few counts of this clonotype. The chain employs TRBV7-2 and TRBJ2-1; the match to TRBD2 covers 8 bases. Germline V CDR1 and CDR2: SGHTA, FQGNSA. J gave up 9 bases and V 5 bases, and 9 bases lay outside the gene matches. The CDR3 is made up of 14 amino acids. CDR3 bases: TGTGCCAGCAGCCCGGGACTAGGTAAGAGTGAGCAGTTCTTC. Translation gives CASSPGLGKSEQFF.

This CDR3 reads CASSPHGTLSYEQYF. CDR3 in DNA: TGTGCCAGCAGTCCCCACGGGACCCTATCCTACGAGCAGTACTTC. The genes are TRBV25-1 and TRBJ2-7; possibly TRBD1 or TRBD2 for D (5 bases each). The V gene's germline CDR1 is MGHDK and CDR2 SYGVNS. The V and J ends lost 5 bases and 1 base respectively, with 15 bases between them. This CDR3 has 15 residues.

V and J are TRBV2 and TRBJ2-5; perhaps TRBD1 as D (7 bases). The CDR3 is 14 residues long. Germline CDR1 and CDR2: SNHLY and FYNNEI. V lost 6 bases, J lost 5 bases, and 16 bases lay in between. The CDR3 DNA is TGTGCCAGCAGCGCAACAGGGGCGGGGGAGACCCAGTACTTC. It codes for CASSATGAGETQYF.

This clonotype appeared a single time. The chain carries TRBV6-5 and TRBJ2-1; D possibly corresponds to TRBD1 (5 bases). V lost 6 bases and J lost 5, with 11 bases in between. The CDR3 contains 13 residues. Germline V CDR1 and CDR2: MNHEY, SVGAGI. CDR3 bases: TGTGCCAGCAGATTAGACAGTAACAATGAGCAGTTCTTC. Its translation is CASRLDSNNEQFF.

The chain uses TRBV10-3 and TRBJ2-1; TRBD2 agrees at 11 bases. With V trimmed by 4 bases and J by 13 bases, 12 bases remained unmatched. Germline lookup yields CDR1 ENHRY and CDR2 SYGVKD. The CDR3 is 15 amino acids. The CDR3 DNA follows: TGTGCCATCAGTGGACGTGAGACTAGCGGGACCGGTCAGTTCTTC. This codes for CAISGRETSGTGQFF.

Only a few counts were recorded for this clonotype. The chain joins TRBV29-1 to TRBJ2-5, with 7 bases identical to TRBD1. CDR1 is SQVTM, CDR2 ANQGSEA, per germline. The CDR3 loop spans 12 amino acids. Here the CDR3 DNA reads TGCAGTGCATCAGGGGGCCAAGAGACCCAGTACTTC. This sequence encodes CSASGGQETQYF.

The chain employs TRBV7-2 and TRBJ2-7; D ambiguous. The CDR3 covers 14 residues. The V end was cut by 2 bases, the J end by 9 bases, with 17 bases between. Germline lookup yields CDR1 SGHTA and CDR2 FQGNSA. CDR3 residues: CASSLWLRADGQYF. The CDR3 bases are TGTGCCAGCAGCTTATGGTTAAGGGCCGACGGGCAGTACTTC.

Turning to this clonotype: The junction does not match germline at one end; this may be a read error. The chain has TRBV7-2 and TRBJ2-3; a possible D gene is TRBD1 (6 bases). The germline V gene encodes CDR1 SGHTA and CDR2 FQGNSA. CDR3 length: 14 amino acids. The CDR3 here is CASSLAGRTDTLYF. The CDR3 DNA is TGTGCCAGCAGCTTAGCTGGACGGACAGATACGCTGTATTTT.

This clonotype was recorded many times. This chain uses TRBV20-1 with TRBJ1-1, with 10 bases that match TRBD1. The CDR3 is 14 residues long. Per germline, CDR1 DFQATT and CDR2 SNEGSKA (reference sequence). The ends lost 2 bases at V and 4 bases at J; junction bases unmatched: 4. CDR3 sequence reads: CSARPGTGVTEAFF. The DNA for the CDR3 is TGCAGTGCTAGACCCGGGACAGGGGTCACTGAAGCTTTCTTT.

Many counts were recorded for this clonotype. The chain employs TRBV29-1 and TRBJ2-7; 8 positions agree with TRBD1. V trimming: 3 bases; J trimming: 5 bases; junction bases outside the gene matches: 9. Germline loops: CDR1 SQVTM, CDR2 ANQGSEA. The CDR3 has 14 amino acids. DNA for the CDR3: TGCAGCGTTGAGGGCGGGGACAGGTTGCACGAGCAGTACTTC. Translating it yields CSVEGGDRLHEQYF.

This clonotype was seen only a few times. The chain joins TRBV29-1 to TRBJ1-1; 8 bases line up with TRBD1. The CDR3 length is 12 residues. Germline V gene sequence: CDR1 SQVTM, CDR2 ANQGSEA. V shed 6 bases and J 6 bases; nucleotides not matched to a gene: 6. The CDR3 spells CSVATGGPEAFF. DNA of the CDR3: TGCAGCGTGGCTACAGGGGGGCCTGAAGCTTTCTTT.

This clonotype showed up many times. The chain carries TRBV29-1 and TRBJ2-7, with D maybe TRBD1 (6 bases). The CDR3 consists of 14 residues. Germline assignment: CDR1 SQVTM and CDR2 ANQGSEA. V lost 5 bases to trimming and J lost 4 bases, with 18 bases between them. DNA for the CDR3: TGCAGCGTTAGTACAGGGCCTCTAATATACGAGCAGTACTTC. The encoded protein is CSVSTGPLIYEQYF.

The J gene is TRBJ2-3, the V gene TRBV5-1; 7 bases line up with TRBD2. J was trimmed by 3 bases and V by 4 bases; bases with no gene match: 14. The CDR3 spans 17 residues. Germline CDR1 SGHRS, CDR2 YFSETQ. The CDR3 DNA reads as TGCGCCAGCAGCCCGCCAAGGAGCGGGAAAAGGACAGATACGCAGTATTTT. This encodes CASSPPRSGKRTDTQYF.

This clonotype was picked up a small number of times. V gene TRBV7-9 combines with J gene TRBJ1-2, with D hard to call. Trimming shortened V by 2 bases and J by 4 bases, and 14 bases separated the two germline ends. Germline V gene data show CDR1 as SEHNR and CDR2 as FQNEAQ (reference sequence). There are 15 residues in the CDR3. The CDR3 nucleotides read TGTGCCAGCAGCTTAAGCGGAGTGGCCTCCTATGGCTACACCTTC. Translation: CASSLSGVASYGYTF.

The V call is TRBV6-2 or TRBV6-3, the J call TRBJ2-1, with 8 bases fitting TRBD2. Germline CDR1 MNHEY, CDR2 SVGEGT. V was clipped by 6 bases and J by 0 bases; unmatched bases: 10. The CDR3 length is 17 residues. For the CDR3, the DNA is TGTGCCAGCAGCCTCAGGGGTAGCGGGGCCTCCTACAATGAGCAGTTCTTC. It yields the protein CASSLRGSGASYNEQFF.

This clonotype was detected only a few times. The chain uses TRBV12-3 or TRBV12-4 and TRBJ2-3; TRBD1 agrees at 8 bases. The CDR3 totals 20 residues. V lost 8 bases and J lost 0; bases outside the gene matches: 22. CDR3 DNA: TGTGCCAGCGGACGGAGGGCAGGGGGCGCAGGTCGGGTTAGCACAGATACGCAGTATTTT. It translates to CASGRRAGGAGRVSTDTQYF.

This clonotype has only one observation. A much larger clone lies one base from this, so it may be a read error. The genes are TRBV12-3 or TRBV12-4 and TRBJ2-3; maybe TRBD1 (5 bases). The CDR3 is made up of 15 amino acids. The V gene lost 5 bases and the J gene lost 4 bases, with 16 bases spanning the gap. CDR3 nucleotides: TGTGCCAGCAGTCCCGACAGTGGAAGGGCAGATACGCAGTATTTT. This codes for CASSPDSGRADTQYF.

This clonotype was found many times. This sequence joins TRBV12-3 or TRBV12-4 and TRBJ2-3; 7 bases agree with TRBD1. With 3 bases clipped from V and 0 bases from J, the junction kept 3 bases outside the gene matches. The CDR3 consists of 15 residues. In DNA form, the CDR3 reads TGTGCCAGCAGTTTGGGACAGCTCAGCACAGATACGCAGTATTTT. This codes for CASSLGQLSTDTQYF.

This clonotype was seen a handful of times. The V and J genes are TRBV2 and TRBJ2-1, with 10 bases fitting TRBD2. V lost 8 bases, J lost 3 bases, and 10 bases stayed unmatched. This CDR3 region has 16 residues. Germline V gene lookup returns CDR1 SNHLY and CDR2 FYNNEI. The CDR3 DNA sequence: TGTGCCAGCTCTGATCCCACTAGCGGGATCTACAATGAGCAGTTCTTC. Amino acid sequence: CASSDPTSGIYNEQFF.